The clone carrying this T cell receptor beta chain was seen only a few times. What it binds is unknown. Next came a second PCR, run for about 7 to 12 cycles, which used a sample-barcoded 5' primer along with a J-beta primer mix. TCRdb itself ran the 5' RACE reads through MiXCR, one entry per CDR3 protein. The data show some 1.5 million distinct CDR3 sequences, 28% seen once. The data are from a study of blood T cells in healthy people across ages. Study in general: When template switching was applied, about one barcoded beta molecule was captured per two T cells.

The study, taken as a whole, reports: When one million T cells were used, diversity estimates were thought to be underestimates. Diversity of TCR beta per million T cells declined in a roughly linear way with age.

CDR3 size: 18 residues. The trim removed 4 bases at V and 2 bases at J, leaving 12 bases unmatched. The source of this sequence is a woman aged 25 to 39 in good health. V gene TRBV12-3 or TRBV12-4 combines with J gene TRBJ2-3; 10 bases are a match to TRBD2. The sample consisted of blood. Here the CDR3 DNA reads TGTGCCAGCAGTTACTCGGGGACTAGCGCGTTAAACACAGATACGCAGTATTTT. Protein sequence: CASSYSGTSALNTDTQYF.